The present T cell receptor (beta chain) was sequenced within a study of shared clonotypes between healthy human individuals. Study-wide results and limits: Estimated richness was generally greater in naive than memory subsets.

TCRdb's copy holds only in-frame clones and misses some; the assay was immunoSEQ multiplex PCR. The data contain 2.3 million or so clones, approximately 93% of them singletons. CDR1 and CDR2 (germline): SGDLS, YYNGEE. The length of the CDR3 is 14 residues. The trim removed 2 bases at V and 5 bases at J, leaving 3 bases unmatched. With regard to this clone: The antigen remains undetermined. This specimen includes other DNA sequences encoding the same CDR3.

This clonotype originated in a man aged 18 to 29 in good health. Some clones in this sample may be carry-over from other donors' samples. Input material: naive CD4+ T cells from PBMCs. Subset meaning: CD45RA+ positively selected. This rearrangement joins TRBV9 to TRBJ2-1; 8 positions agree with TRBD1. CDR3 sequence reads: CASSVGQGDNEQFF. The DNA for the CDR3 is TGTGCCAGCAGCGTTGGACAGGGCGACAATGAGCAGTTCTTC.